This T cell receptor beta chain was found in a study of cytomegalovirus exposure and HLA in healthy donors. A note on this clone: Its antigen is not known.

Vbeta (60) and Jbeta (13) primers were used in the PCR. Repertoires were generated with immunoSEQ multiplex PCR, while TCRdb's copy carries only in-frame clones and drops some. The repertoire holds around 150,000 clones, roughly 80% seen once, with 9% to 10% in the top ten. Study outcomes and limitations: Another analysis was done later, and it associated 17,000 or so TCR beta sequences with HLA alleles at 0.05 false discovery rate. Later examination showed HLA-associated TCR beta chains had greater clonal expansion than equally common others.

Unrecorded immune exposures were likely, despite nominal health at sampling. The germline V gene has CDR1 LNHNV and CDR2 YYDKDF (reference sequence). The V end lost 4 bases, the J end lost 0 bases, and 9 bases lay between the germline ends. There are 14 residues in the CDR3. This sequence was found in a man younger than 30 in good health and CMV-seropositive. The sample comprised PBMCs. V gene TRBV15 combines with J gene TRBJ2-5; the D gene is possibly TRBD2 (6 bases). The CDR3 DNA follows: TGTGCCACCAGCAAGTGGGGGGACCAAGAGACCCAGTACTTC. Amino acid sequence: CATSKWGDQETQYF.